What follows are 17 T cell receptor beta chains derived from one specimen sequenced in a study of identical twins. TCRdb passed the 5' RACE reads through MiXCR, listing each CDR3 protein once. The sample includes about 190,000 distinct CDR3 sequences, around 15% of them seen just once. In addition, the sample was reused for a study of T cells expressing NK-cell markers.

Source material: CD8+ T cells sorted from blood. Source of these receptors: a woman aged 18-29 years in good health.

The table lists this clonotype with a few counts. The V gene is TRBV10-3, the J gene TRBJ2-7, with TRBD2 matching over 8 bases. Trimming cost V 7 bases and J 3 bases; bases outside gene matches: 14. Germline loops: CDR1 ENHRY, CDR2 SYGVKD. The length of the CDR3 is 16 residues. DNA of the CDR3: TGTGCCATCATGGAGCGGGAGAGCCAATTATTCTACGAGCAGTACTTC. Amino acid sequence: CAIMERESQLFYEQYF.

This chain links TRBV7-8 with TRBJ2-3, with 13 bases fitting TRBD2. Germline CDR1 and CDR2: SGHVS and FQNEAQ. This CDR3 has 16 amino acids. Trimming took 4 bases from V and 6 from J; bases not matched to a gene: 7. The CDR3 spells CASSSRTSGSRDTQYF. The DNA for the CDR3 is TGTGCCAGCAGCTCTCGGACTAGCGGGAGTCGGGATACGCAGTATTTT.

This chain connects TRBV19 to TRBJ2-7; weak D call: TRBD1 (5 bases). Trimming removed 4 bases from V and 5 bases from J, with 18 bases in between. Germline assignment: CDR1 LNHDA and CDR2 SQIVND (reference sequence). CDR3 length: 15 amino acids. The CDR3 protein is CASSKGVAVSDEQYF. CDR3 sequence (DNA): TGTGCCAGTAGTAAAGGGGTCGCGGTATCCGACGAGCAGTACTTC.

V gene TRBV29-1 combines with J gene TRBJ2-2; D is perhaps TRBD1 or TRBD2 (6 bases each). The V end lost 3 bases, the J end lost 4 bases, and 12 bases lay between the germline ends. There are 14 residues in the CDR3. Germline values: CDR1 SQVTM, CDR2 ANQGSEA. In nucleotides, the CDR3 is TGCAGCGTTGACAGGGGAGGCACCACCGGGGAGCTGTTTTTT. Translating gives CSVDRGGTTGELFF.

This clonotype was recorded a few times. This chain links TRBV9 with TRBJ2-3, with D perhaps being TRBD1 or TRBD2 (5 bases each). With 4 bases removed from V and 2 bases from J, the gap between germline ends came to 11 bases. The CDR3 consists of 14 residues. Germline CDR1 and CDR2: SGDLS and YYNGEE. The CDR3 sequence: CASSPGTYTDTQYF. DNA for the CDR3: TGTGCCAGCAGCCCTGGGACCTACACAGATACGCAGTATTTT.

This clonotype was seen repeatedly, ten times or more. CDR3 residues: CASSVAGVSYNEQFF. DNA of the CDR3: TGTGCCAGCAGTGTAGCGGGAGTGTCCTACAATGAGCAGTTCTTC. V is TRBV6-1 and J is TRBJ2-1; 9 nucleotides line up with TRBD2. The CDR3 consists of 15 residues. Germline lookup yields CDR1 MNHNS and CDR2 SASEGT. After removal of 4 bases from V and 1 base from J, the junction contained 2 bases not matched to a gene.

The CDR3 DNA sequence: TGCAGCGTTGAAGATCGGGCGTCTGGGGCCAACGTCCTGACTTTC. Amino acids: CSVEDRASGANVLTF. This sequence joins TRBV29-1 and TRBJ2-6; D gene ambiguous. The CDR3 covers 15 residues. V was shortened by 0 bases and J by 1 base, with 7 bases between the two germline ends. Germline V gene data show CDR1 as SQVTM and CDR2 as ANQGSEA.

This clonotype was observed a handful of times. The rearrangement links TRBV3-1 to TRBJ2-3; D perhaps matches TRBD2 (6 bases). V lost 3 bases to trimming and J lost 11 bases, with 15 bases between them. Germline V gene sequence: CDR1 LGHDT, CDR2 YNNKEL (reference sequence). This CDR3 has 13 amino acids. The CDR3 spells CASSQLGGALQYF. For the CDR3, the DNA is TGTGCCAGCAGCCAGCTAGGCGGGGCGTTGCAGTATTTT.

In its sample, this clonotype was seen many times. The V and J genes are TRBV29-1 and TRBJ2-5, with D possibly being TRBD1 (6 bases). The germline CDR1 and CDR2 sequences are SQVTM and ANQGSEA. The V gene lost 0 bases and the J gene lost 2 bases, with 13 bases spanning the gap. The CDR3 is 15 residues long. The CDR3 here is CSVEDSRTEQETQYF. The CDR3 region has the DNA TGCAGCGTTGAAGACTCCCGGACAGAACAAGAGACCCAGTACTTC.

CDR3 DNA sequence: TGTGCTAGTGGTGCCGAGACGGATACGCAGTATTTT. As protein: CASGAETDTQYF. The chain links TRBV12-5 to TRBJ2-3; D is ambiguous. This CDR3 comprises 12 residues. From germline, CDR1 is LGHNT and CDR2 FRNRAP. Trimming shortened V by 5 bases and J by 6 bases, and 9 bases separated the two germline ends.

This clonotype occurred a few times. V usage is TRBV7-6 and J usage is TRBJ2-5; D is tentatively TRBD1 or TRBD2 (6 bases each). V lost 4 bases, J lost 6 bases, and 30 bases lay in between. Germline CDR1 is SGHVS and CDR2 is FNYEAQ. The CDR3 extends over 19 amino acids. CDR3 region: CASSYRNGYLRGPSKTQYF. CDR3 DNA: TGTGCCAGCAGCTACAGAAATGGTTATCTACGGGGGCCTAGTAAGACCCAGTACTTC.

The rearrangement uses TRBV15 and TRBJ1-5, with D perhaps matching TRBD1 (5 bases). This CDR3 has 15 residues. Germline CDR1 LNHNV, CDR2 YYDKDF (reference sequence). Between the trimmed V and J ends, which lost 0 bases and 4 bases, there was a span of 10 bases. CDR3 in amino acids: CATSRDRGANQPQHF. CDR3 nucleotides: TGTGCCACCAGCAGAGACCGCGGGGCAAATCAGCCCCAGCATTTT.

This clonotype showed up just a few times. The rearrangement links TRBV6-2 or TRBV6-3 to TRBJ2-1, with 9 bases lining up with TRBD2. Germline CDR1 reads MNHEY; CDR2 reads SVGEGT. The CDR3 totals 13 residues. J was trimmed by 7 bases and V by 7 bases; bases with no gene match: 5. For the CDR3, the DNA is TGTGCCAGCAATACCGGACTAGCGAATGAGCAGTTCTTC. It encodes CASNTGLANEQFF.

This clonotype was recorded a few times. CDR3 sequence reads: CASSFLMGETQYF. The DNA for the CDR3 is TGTGCCAGCAGCTTTCTTATGGGAGAGACCCAGTACTTC. This rearrangement joins TRBV7-9 to TRBJ2-5, with D hard to call. V shed 3 bases and J shed 4 bases, with 9 bases lying between them. Germline V gives CDR1 SEHNR, CDR2 FQNEAQ (reference sequence). This CDR3 spans 13 amino acids.

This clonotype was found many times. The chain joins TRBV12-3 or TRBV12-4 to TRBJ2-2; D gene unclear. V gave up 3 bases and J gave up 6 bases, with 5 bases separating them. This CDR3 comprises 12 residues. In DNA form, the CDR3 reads TGTGCCAGCAGTTTTATCGCCGGGGAGCTGTTTTTT. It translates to CASSFIAGELFF.

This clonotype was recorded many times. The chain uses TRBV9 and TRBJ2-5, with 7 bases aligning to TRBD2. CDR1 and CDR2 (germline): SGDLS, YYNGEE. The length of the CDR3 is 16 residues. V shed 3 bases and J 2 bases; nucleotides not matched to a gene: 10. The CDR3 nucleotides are TGTGCCAGCAGCGGCCTGGGAGGGACTGCTCAAGAGACCCAGTACTTC. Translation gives CASSGLGGTAQETQYF. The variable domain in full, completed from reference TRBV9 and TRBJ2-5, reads DSGVTQTPKHLITATGQRVTLRCSPRSGDLSVYWYQQSLDQGLQFLIQYYNGEERAKGNILERFSAQQFPDLHSELNLSSLELGDSALYFCASSGLGGTAQETQYFGPGTRLLVL.

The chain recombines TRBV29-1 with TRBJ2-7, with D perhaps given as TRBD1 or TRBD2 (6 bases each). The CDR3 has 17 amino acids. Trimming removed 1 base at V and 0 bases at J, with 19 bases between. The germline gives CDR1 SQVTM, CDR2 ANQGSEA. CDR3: CSVEGDLTGRDSYEQYF. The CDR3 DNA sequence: TGCAGCGTTGAAGGGGACCTTACAGGGCGGGACTCCTACGAGCAGTACTTC.